The subject of this entry is one T cell receptor beta chain. Its antigen specificity is not known. No base quality information exists; no much larger clone differs at one position. The data are from a study of cytomegalovirus exposure and HLA in healthy donors (dated by TCRdb to the late 2010s). Looking at the study overall: According to an earlier analysis of a few hundred of the donors, 200 million or so T cells yielded some 120 million unique TCR beta sequences and approximately 280 Gb of sequence data. Typing coverage differed by locus: A, B, C, DRB1 and DQB1 were typed in about 620-630 donors, DQA1 in roughly 500, DPA1 in some 610, and DPB1 in just under 490. About 300 gigabases of sequencing data and 70 million to 100 million unique TCR sequences were included in an early release covering about 700 HLA-typed donors. All discovery cohort repertoires had been generated using a single sequencing platform. Using immunosequencing, the study profiled T cell repertoires from about 620 subjects and related those repertoires to cytomegalovirus serostatus. Among 350 to 400 genotyped donors of the cohort, an average of 235,054 unique TCR beta nucleotide sequences were sequenced per donor, around 18% of them non-productive. The study was designed to test whether signatures of past pathogen exposure could be identified by cataloging public T cell receptors. Along with the approximately 600-subject first cohort, a separate validation cohort of about 110 different subjects was used. HLA typing covered class I and class II loci at four-digit resolution. Of the roughly 410 genotyped donors, less than 85% were placed in the genetic ancestry cluster associated with self-reported Caucasian donors. An earlier analysis of a few hundred of the donors applied high-throughput TCR beta sequencing to assess whether each TCR beta V gene segment acted as functional or pseudogenic. Donor age, sex, ethnicity and CMV serostatus were compiled alongside the repertoire data. Roughly 5 DR-DQ haplotypes were handled as single units for association and clustering, since linkage in the cohort was strong. Genome-wide SNP genotypes for about 60% of the 666 donors were used in a later genetic analysis, which treated that subset as a discovery cohort. Rather than drawing on any new phenotypic data, the later analysis identified candidate immune exposures from TCR beta sequences and the way those sequences occurred across donors. The study combined high-throughput TCR immunosequencing, statistical association of individual TCRs with disease status, and machine learning to predict cytomegalovirus infection status. A later analysis re-analyzed previously published TCR beta repertoires from about 600 donors and added high-resolution HLA genotyping to study TCR occurrence patterns.

Via the germline V gene, CDR1 is SGHNT and CDR2 YENEEA. V lost 0 bases and J lost 0 bases; the stretch between them is 3 bases long. The CDR3 contains 13 residues, cysteine and phenylalanine counted. This entry keeps only the CDR3 DNA: 39 bases, framed from base 1. General findings and caveats noted by the study authors: Correlated functional status among segregating V segments might reflect linkage disequilibrium, but an unknown experimental factor could not be ruled out. When HLA alleles, especially DR and DQ, strongly co-occurred, TCR associations were difficult to assign to individual alleles. Sequencing depth was assumed to be roughly uniform across donors in the presence/absence analyses, though that assumption may not hold. Immune exposure information for the cohort was limited to CMV serostatus. Because counts were too low, roughly 17 rarely observed V segments, including chromosome 9 orphons, were left out of the earlier analysis of roughly 600 of the donors. The cohort was sequenced for TCR beta chains only, and without alpha or paired-chain data the features that could be detected were limited. In an earlier analysis of 587 of the donors, most TCR beta V segments appeared in productive rearrangements about 87% or about 30% of the time, broadly matching IMGT annotations. According to a later analysis, parvovirus B19, influenza, CMV and Epstein-Barr virus appeared linked to several top co-occurrence clusters. In both the original and validation cohorts, the classifier was reported to diagnose cytomegalovirus status with high specificity and sensitivity. Most CMV-associated TCR beta chains appeared to be HLA-restricted in a later analysis, and the HLA associations seemed to be driven largely by CMV exposure. A further reported finding was that TCR beta sequences accurately predicted the HLA-A and HLA-B alleles for most subjects in the first cohort. Because HLA typing was unavailable for some donors at each locus, only the typed subset was used in association tests. The authors suggested that the approach could potentially be extended to other disease states and immunological phenotypes. A group of highly shared sequence variants was considered likely to be a technical artifact of the sequencing pipeline. Most TCR sequences were observed very rarely across donors, whereas some public TCRs were present in many individuals. A later analysis found that TCR association rates varied across HLA loci, with DRB1 alleles showing the most associated TCRs and HLA-C alleles the fewest. In a later analysis, HLA-associated TCR beta chains showed more clonal expansion and lower generation probabilities than non-associated chains that were equally common. A total of around 150 TCR beta chains were listed by the study as associated with cytomegalovirus. An association between a missense DCLRE1C variant and V-gene and J-gene trimming of TCR beta chains was found in a later genetic analysis and replicated in an independent cohort. In vitro tests confirmed that three of the cytomegalovirus-associated TCR beta chains recognize cytomegalovirus antigens. Because the 87-base-pair reads could not distinguish some IMGT-functional V segments, including TRBV6-2 and TRBV6-3, those segments were excluded. According to a later genetic analysis, donors in an Asian-associated ancestry cluster had fewer N-insertions in productive TCRs than the approximately 630-donor mean. At a false discovery rate of 0.05, a later analysis linked approximately 18,000 TCR beta sequences to specific HLA alleles.

The cohort consisted of 600 to 700 healthy bone marrow donors. At the time of sampling, every cohort member was nominally healthy, though immune exposures that went unrecorded were likely present. The donor was CMV seronegative and was included in the group of 352 seronegative cohort members. Each donor provided a peripheral blood sample, and peripheral blood mononuclear cells were used for TCR beta sequencing. Genomic DNA extraction from the blood cell samples was performed with the Qiagen DNeasy Blood Extraction Kit. Library preparation employed the immunoSEQ multiplex PCR assay. The multiplex PCR relied on a mix of 60 forward primers for TCR Vbeta segments and 13 reverse primers for TCR Jbeta segments. A multiplex PCR assay on genomic DNA amplified the CDR3 region of rearranged TCR beta genes. Amplified TCR beta libraries were sequenced as 87-base-pair reads on the Illumina HiSeq System. Per the source publication's procedure: A later analysis counted tens of millions of unique TCR beta chains across the 550 to 750 repertoires, and some 11 million of these chains were shared by at least two donors. To remove PCR and sequencing errors, raw reads were error-corrected and collapsed into unique sequences using a nearest-neighbor algorithm that merged closely related sequences. CDR3 sequences were aligned to IMGT reference sequences to assign V, D and J gene segments. For a sequence to be retained, a match of at least six nucleotides was required to both a V gene segment and a J gene segment. Rearrangements were classified as productive when the CDR3 lacked stop codons and remained in frame with V and J, and all other rearrangements were classified as non-productive. CDR3 was defined by IMGT convention, running from the second conserved V-encoded cysteine to the conserved J-encoded phenylalanine. Sequences without an unambiguous match to a single V gene segment were excluded from the earlier analysis of about 630 of the donors. In an earlier analysis of roughly 500 of the donors, V segments were called functional above 56.7% productive rearrangements and were called segregating when the between-donor standard deviation exceeded 5%. A statistical classification framework was built to diagnose cytomegalovirus status from the catalog of TCR beta chain sequences. V and J gene assignment, in a later analysis, came from comparing TCR nucleotide sequences with IMGT/GENE-DB human TR gene sequences. Using the TCRdist pipeline, a later analysis assigned CDR3 sequences along with most-parsimonious VDJ recombination scenarios. A later analysis defined each TCR beta chain by its CDR3 amino acid sequence plus V-gene family, and excluded reads lacking a unique V-gene family. In a later analysis, fewer than 600 highly shared, low-generation-probability nucleotide sequences were removed to address suspected cross-contamination and a sequencing artifact. In a later analysis, a clonal expansion index for each public chain was calculated from normalized within-repertoire ranks of inferred template counts. A later analysis computed generation probabilities with a VDJ recombination model fitted to out-of-frame rearrangements, and checked the results against IGoR. In a later analysis, hypergeometric tests were used to score TCR-TCR, TCR-HLA and TCR-CMV co-occurrence, with a repertoire-size bias correction applied to TCR pairs. False discovery rates were estimated in a later analysis by permuting HLA or CMV assignments 20 times. In a later analysis, co-occurring TCRs were grouped using DBSCAN, with TCRdist sequence similarity added in when clustering inside HLA-allele-positive subsets. For co-occurrence clustering, repertoires with fewer than 30,000 or more than 120,000 public chains were excluded, along with five repertoires with anomalous nucleotide sharing. TCRdb's version of the immuneACCESS table is confined to in-frame rearrangements and falls short of the full clone set. An unresolved V gene accounts for under half of the shortfall where checked; the remainder is of unknown origin. V, J and clone size are taken as reported in that table, and D and trimming were inferred from the DNA itself. This sample holds approximately 91,000 clones; less than 70% were observed only once. The ten most abundant clones make up 1.2% of the sample.

The sample comprised PBMCs. Recombination connected TRBV11-3 to TRBJ2-7; confidence is insufficient to name the D gene. The receptor was derived from a female donor in good health and CMV-seronegative. The CDR3 here reads CASSLDLSYEQYF. The DNA reads TGTGCCAGCAGCTTAGATCTCTCCTACGAGCAGTACTTC.